This TCR beta chain was sequenced during a study of blood T cell repertoires in COVID-19. The overall study: The United States, Italy and Spain were the sources of the acute and convalescent COVID-19 samples. PBMCs, B-cell-depleted T cells, or T cells were the source of the cDNA or gDNA that made up the material.

This clone showed up just once. Method: immunoSEQ multiplex PCR; TCRdb's copy keeps in-frame clones and lacks some. The sample holds 60,000 to 70,000 clones; 85% to 90% are singletons and the top ten take 1% to 1.5%. This CDR3 comprises 14 residues. V lost 2 bases and J 7 bases, leaving 14 bases between the germline ends. Germline CDR1 and CDR2: GTSNPN and SVGIG (reference sequence). The source material was peripheral blood. The V gene is TRBV30, the J gene TRBJ1-4, with D possibly TRBD1 on 6 matching bases. The clonotype was recovered from a woman aged 60-75 years with acute or convalescent COVID-19. CDR3 loop: CAWSTQGKGEKLFF. In DNA form, the CDR3 reads TGTGCCTGGAGTACCCAGGGGAAAGGTGAAAAACTGTTTTTT.